The clone carrying this T cell receptor beta chain has more than one count but fewer than ten. How the authors handled the data: Nucleated cell counts were estimated from reference gene primer amplification. TCRdb's copy holds only in-frame clones and misses some; the assay was immunoSEQ multiplex PCR. The V and J calls and clone size are taken from that table; D and trimming were inferred from the DNA. Of 150,000 to 160,000 clones in the sample, around 89% are singletons; the top ten hold 15%. This sample was taken from a study of blood T cell repertoires in COVID-19. Overall study context: In each case, the material was cDNA or gDNA derived from T cells, B-cell-depleted T cells, or PBMCs.

Germline trimming cut 8 bases from V and 7 bases from J; bases unmatched to any gene: 8. The CDR3 runs to 14 residues. Germline V CDR1 and CDR2: MDHEN, SYDVKM. Sequencing was carried out using peripheral blood. The gene calls are TRBV28 and TRBJ2-1, with TRBD1 matching 10 bases. The origin of this receptor is a woman aged 40 to 50 with acute or convalescent COVID-19. The CDR3 nucleotides read TGTGCCAGCGGTGGGGACAGGGGCGGAAATGAGCAGTTCTTC. It encodes CASGGDRGGNEQFF.